Below, 9 T cell receptor beta chains from the same sample are listed, as sequenced in a study of early T cells in non-severe SARS-CoV-2 infection. TCRdb reanalysed the 5' RACE reads using MiXCR and keeps one entry per CDR3 protein. The data show tens of thousands of distinct CDR3 sequences, roughly 15% seen once. The specimen was whole blood, collected at baseline. The receptor set was obtained from an adult who was a healthcare worker with PCR-confirmed SARS-CoV-2 infection or an uninfected control (not recorded which).

The chain carries TRBV12-3 or TRBV12-4 and TRBJ2-7, with TRBD2 matching 9 bases. V shed 4 bases and J 3 bases; nucleotides not matched to a gene: 7. The CDR3 length is 15 residues. Here the CDR3 reads CASSSGAGGIYEQYF. The DNA for the CDR3 is TGTGCCAGCAGTTCTGGAGCGGGAGGCATCTACGAGCAGTACTTC.

This clonotype was seen a handful of times. The chain employs TRBV5-1 and TRBJ2-5, with D maybe TRBD1 (5 bases). Germline lookup yields CDR1 SGHRS and CDR2 YFSETQ. The CDR3 is 15 amino acids. Trimming shortened V by 0 bases and J by 4 bases, and 13 bases separated the two germline ends. In nucleotides, the CDR3 is TGCGCCAGCAGCTTGGAAACAGGAAGAGGAGAGACCCAGTACTTC. This gives the protein CASSLETGRGETQYF.

This chain connects TRBV20-1 to TRBJ2-7; D perhaps matches TRBD2 (5 bases). Germline values: CDR1 DFQATT, CDR2 SNEGSKA (reference sequence). Trimming stripped 6 bases from V and 4 bases from J, with 16 bases between. The CDR3 has 13 amino acids. CDR3 sequence reads: CSAGRARGYEQYF. The DNA of the CDR3 is TGCAGTGCAGGTCGGGCCAGAGGGTACGAGCAGTACTTC.

This clonotype was counted many times. The rearrangement joins TRBV24-1 to TRBJ1-2, with TRBD1 matching over 7 bases. The CDR3 sequence is 12 residues long. The V gene end was trimmed by 5 bases and the J gene end by 8 bases; junction bases not matched to a gene: 4. CDR1 is KGHDR and CDR2 is SFDVKD in the germline V gene. This CDR3 reads CATSVGQEGYTF. The CDR3 bases are TGTGCCACCAGTGTCGGACAGGAGGGCTACACCTTC.

V and J are TRBV7-8 and TRBJ1-6; no reliable D call. The CDR3 is made up of 18 amino acids. V was cut by 3 bases and J by 0 bases, with 15 bases left in between. Germline values: CDR1 SGHVS, CDR2 FQNEAQ. CDR3: CASSFLPRVSSYNSPLHF. CDR3 DNA: TGTGCCAGCAGCTTTCTGCCCCGCGTGAGCTCCTATAATTCACCCCTCCACTTT.

The V and J genes are TRBV2 and TRBJ1-6, with TRBD1 matching 8 bases. Germline trimming cut 9 bases from V and 7 bases from J; bases unmatched to any gene: 5. CDR1 and CDR2 from the germline V gene are SNHLY and FYNNEI. CDR3 length: 13 residues. This chain's CDR3 is CASQRDRNSPLHF. CDR3 nucleotides: TGTGCCAGTCAAAGGGACAGGAATTCACCCCTCCACTTT.

A few counts support this clonotype. The V call is TRBV20-1, the J call TRBJ2-7; 7 bases match TRBD1. This CDR3 region has 12 residues. V lost 6 bases, J lost 3 bases, and 5 bases stayed unmatched. Germline V gene data show CDR1 as DFQATT and CDR2 as SNEGSKA (reference sequence). The CDR3 DNA follows: TGCAGTGCCGGGACAGCCAACTACGAGCAGTACTTC. This gives the protein CSAGTANYEQYF.

The chain uses TRBV27 and TRBJ2-7; TRBD1 agrees at 8 bases. V lost 2 bases to trimming and J lost 3 bases; unmatched junction nucleotides: 6. CDR1 and CDR2 (germline): MNHEY, SMNVEV (reference sequence). This CDR3 comprises 15 residues. CDR3 loop: CASSLKTGEVYEQYF. The CDR3 DNA follows: TGTGCCAGCAGTTTAAAGACAGGGGAAGTCTACGAGCAGTACTTC.

This chain connects TRBV6-6 to TRBJ1-3; D is uncertain. V lost 0 bases, J lost 3 bases, and 12 bases lay in between. This CDR3 contains 16 residues. The V gene's germline CDR1 is MNHNY and CDR2 SVGAGI (reference sequence). The DNA of the CDR3 is TGTGCCAGCAGTTACTCGAGGCCGATCGTTGGAAACACCATATATTTT. Its protein is CASSYSRPIVGNTIYF.